The 22 T cell receptor beta chains listed next were all sequenced from one sample in a study of blood T cell repertoires in COVID-19 (dated by TCRdb to 2018 to 2020). Library prep was done by the immunoSEQ multiplex PCR assay. TCRdb limited this immuneACCESS table to in-frame rearrangements with V and J called. A share of clones is missing; checked studies link under half to unresolved V genes, and the rest is unexplained. Here the sample has approximately 72,000 clones; about nine tenths occur a single time. The biggest ten clones account for less than 1.5% of the sample. The sample was peripheral blood. The receptors originated from a man aged 55 to 69 with acute or convalescent COVID-19.

CDR3 DNA: TGCGCCAGCAGCCCCGAGGGGGATAGCAATCAGCCCCAGCATTTT. It translates to CASSPEGDSNQPQHF. The chain employs TRBV5-1 and TRBJ1-5; D might be TRBD1 (6 bases). CDR1 SGHRS and CDR2 YFSETQ come from the germline V gene. The CDR3 has 15 amino acids. Trimming removed 4 bases at V and 0 bases at J, with 11 bases between. The whole variable domain, remainder taken from reference TRBV5-1 and TRBJ1-5, is KAGVTQTPRYLIKTRGQQVTLSCSPISGHRSVSWYQQTPGQGLQFLFEYFSETQRNKGNFPGRFSGRQFSNSRSEMNVSTLELGDSALYLCASSPEGDSNQPQHFGDGTRLSIL.

V gene TRBV20-1 combines with J gene TRBJ2-7; D is possibly TRBD1 (5 bases). CDR1 is DFQATT, CDR2 SNEGSKA, per germline (reference sequence). The V end lost 6 bases, the J end lost 5 bases, and 11 bases lay between the germline ends. The CDR3 extends over 11 amino acids. CDR3 loop: CSAAWGDEQYF. The CDR3 coding sequence is TGCAGTGCCGCCTGGGGCGACGAGCAGTACTTC.

The V and J genes are TRBV7-2 and TRBJ2-7; 7 bases are a match to TRBD1. Germline V gene sequence: CDR1 SGHTA, CDR2 FQGNSA. V was pared by 4 bases and J by 0 bases, with 15 bases of the junction left unmatched. CDR3 size: 18 residues. In DNA, the CDR3 is TGTGCCAGCAGCTCCAACCCTACGGACAGGATTAGCTCCTACGAGCAGTACTTC. This encodes CASSSNPTDRISSYEQYF.

The V gene is TRBV7-9, the J gene TRBJ2-7; no firm D call. From germline, CDR1 is SEHNR and CDR2 FQNEAQ (reference sequence). Between the trimmed V and J ends, which lost 11 bases and 2 bases, there was a span of 16 bases. This CDR3 contains 13 residues. The CDR3 spells CAVEAASTYEQYF. CDR3 coding DNA: TGTGCCGTCGAGGCGGCAAGCACCTACGAGCAGTACTTC.

The rearrangement joins TRBV9 to TRBJ2-1; D is perhaps TRBD2 (5 bases). Trimming left V 0 bases short and J 2 bases short, with 9 bases between. The CDR3 is made up of 15 amino acids. Germline values: CDR1 SGDLS, CDR2 YYNGEE. Here the CDR3 DNA reads TGTGCCAGCAGCGTAGTAAGCGGCCCCTACAATGAGCAGTTCTTC. This sequence encodes CASSVVSGPYNEQFF.

CDR3 sequence reads: CASSGLGAARYNEQFF. The CDR3 region has the DNA TGCGCCAGCAGTGGGTTGGGGGCGGCGAGATACAATGAGCAGTTCTTC. V gene TRBV10-2 combines with J gene TRBJ2-1; a possible D gene is TRBD1 (6 bases). The CDR3 is made up of 16 amino acids. CDR1 WSHSY and CDR2 SAAADI come from the germline V gene. V was clipped by 4 bases and J by 4 bases, with 17 bases between them.

This clone was detected only a few times. This sequence joins TRBV7-9 and TRBJ1-1; D might be TRBD1 (5 bases). The germline V and J ends were trimmed by 4 bases and 4 bases, with 13 bases remaining between them. Germline CDR1 reads SEHNR; CDR2 reads FQNEAQ (reference sequence). This CDR3 region has 14 residues. The CDR3 coding sequence is TGTGCCAGCAGCTCGCGTTCGGGGGGCACTGAAGCTTTCTTT. Amino acids: CASSSRSGGTEAFF.

The CDR3 coding sequence is TGCAGCGTTGCAGGGACAGTCAATCAGCCCCAGCATTTT. Translated, it gives CSVAGTVNQPQHF. The rearrangement joins TRBV29-1 to TRBJ1-5; TRBD1 agrees at 7 bases. J lost 3 bases, V lost 4 bases, and 3 bases had no gene match. CDR1 and CDR2 (germline): SQVTM, ANQGSEA. The CDR3 loop spans 13 amino acids. The full variable domain, with the rest looked up from reference TRBV29-1 and TRBJ1-5, is SAVISQKPSRDICQRGTSLTIQCQVDSQVTMMFWYRQQPGQSLTLIATANQGSEATYESGFVIDKFPISRPNLTFSTLTVSNMSPEDSSIYLCSVAGTVNQPQHFGDGTRLSIL.

The chain couples TRBV6-5 to TRBJ1-6, with D hard to call. The germline V and J ends were trimmed by 7 bases and 8 bases, with 12 bases remaining between them. Germline V gene data show CDR1 as MNHEY and CDR2 as SVGAGI. The CDR3 has 13 amino acids. CDR3 residues: CASKIVLDSPLHF. The CDR3 nucleotides are TGTGCCAGCAAGATTGTTCTAGATTCACCCCTCCACTTT.

J is TRBJ2-5 and V is TRBV19; D is uncertain. This CDR3 has 10 residues. The V gene's germline CDR1 is LNHDA and CDR2 SQIVND (reference sequence). The V end lost 9 bases, the J end lost 3 bases, and 5 bases lay between the germline ends. Here the CDR3 reads CASEEETQYF. The CDR3 DNA reads TGTGCCAGCGAGGAAGAGACCCAGTACTTC. The whole variable domain, filled in from reference TRBV19 and TRBJ2-5, reads DGGITQSPKYLFRKEGQNVTLSCEQNLNHDAMYWYRQDPGQGLRLIYYSQIVNDFQKGDIAEGYSVSREKKESFPLTVTSAQKNPTAFYLCASEEETQYFGPGTRLLVL.

The J gene is TRBJ1-4, the V gene TRBV5-1, with TRBD1 matching over 8 bases. CDR3 length: 14 amino acids. CDR1 is SGHRS, CDR2 YFSETQ, per germline. V was clipped by 5 bases and J by 8 bases; unmatched bases: 8. The CDR3 bases are TGCGCCAGCAGTCGACAGGGGAAGGACGAAAAACTGTTTTTT. Amino acid sequence: CASSRQGKDEKLFF.

V and J are TRBV10-3 and TRBJ2-5, with 12 nucleotides matching TRBD1. This CDR3 spans 15 amino acids. Trimming removed 7 bases from V and 5 bases from J; junction bases left unmatched: 8. In germline, CDR1 is ENHRY, CDR2 SYGVKD. Written as DNA, the CDR3 is TGTGCCATCAAGGAGGGACAGGGGGCACTGGAGACCCAGTACTTC. Its protein is CAIKEGQGALETQYF.

This clone was recorded once. J is TRBJ1-2 and V is TRBV18; TRBD1 matches 9 bases. The CDR3 covers 13 residues. CDR1 KGHSH and CDR2 LQKENI come from the germline V gene. With V trimmed by 3 bases and J by 6 bases, 2 bases remained unmatched. CDR3 protein: CASSPRTGDGYTF. The DNA of the CDR3 is TGTGCCAGCTCACCCCGGACAGGGGATGGCTACACCTTC.

The chain uses TRBV9 and TRBJ2-3; D uncertain. Trimming stripped 5 bases from V and 1 base from J, with 8 bases between. Germline CDR1 reads SGDLS; CDR2 reads YYNGEE. There are 13 residues in the CDR3. CDR3 residues: CASRGVGTDTQYF. Written as DNA, the CDR3 is TGTGCCAGCAGAGGAGTTGGCACAGATACGCAGTATTTT.

V and J are TRBV5-1 and TRBJ1-1; D is uncertain. The CDR3 has 12 amino acids. Germline assignment: CDR1 SGHRS and CDR2 YFSETQ. V was pared by 0 bases and J by 7 bases, with 7 bases between. CDR3 protein: CASSLEIGEAFF. The CDR3 DNA sequence: TGCGCCAGCAGCTTGGAAATCGGTGAAGCTTTCTTT.

The genes are TRBV3-1 (or the pseudogene TRBV3-2) and TRBJ2-3; 7 positions match TRBD1. The ends lost 5 bases at V and 0 bases at J; junction bases unmatched: 11. The germline V gene encodes CDR1 LGHDT and CDR2 YNNKEL (reference sequence). CDR3 length: 17 amino acids. In DNA, the CDR3 is TGTGCCAGCAGCGCGCGCCCAGGGGGAAGGAGCACAGATACGCAGTATTTT. Its protein product is CASSARPGGRSTDTQYF.

This chain links TRBV2 with TRBJ1-5; D might be TRBD1 (6 bases). Trimming cost V 4 bases and J 0 bases, with 13 bases left between them. This CDR3 is 16 amino acids long. Germline V CDR1 and CDR2: SNHLY, FYNNEI. The CDR3 spells CASSAGGQDSNQPQHF. The CDR3 DNA reads as TGTGCCAGCAGTGCGGGGGGCCAAGATAGCAATCAGCCCCAGCATTTT.

This clone was counted between two and nine times. V is TRBV12-5 and J is TRBJ2-1; the match to TRBD2 covers 7 bases. The germline gives CDR1 LGHNT, CDR2 FRNRAP. There are 15 residues in the CDR3. The V gene end was trimmed by 5 bases and the J gene end by 0 bases; junction bases not matched to a gene: 4. The CDR3 spells CASGSGASSYNEQFF. The CDR3, as DNA: TGTGCTAGTGGTAGCGGGGCGAGCTCCTACAATGAGCAGTTCTTC.

This sequence joins TRBV29-1 and TRBJ2-7; 8 positions match TRBD1. The CDR3 has 11 residues. In germline, CDR1 is SQVTM, CDR2 ANQGSEA. After removal of 2 bases from V and 6 bases from J, the junction contained 0 bases not matched to a gene. The CDR3 spells CSVETGGEQYF. CDR3 nucleotide sequence: TGCAGCGTTGAAACAGGGGGCGAGCAGTACTTC.

The chain recombines TRBV27 with TRBJ2-4; 8 nucleotides match TRBD1. The CDR3 is 16 residues long. Per germline, CDR1 MNHEY and CDR2 SMNVEV (reference sequence). Trimming took 9 bases from V and 3 from J; bases not matched to a gene: 13. In DNA, the CDR3 is TGTGCCAGTTCCTCGGACAGGGAGAGGGGCAAAAACATTCAGTACTTC. It specifies CASSSDRERGKNIQYF.

The table lists this clone with a count of one. The chain uses TRBV27 and TRBJ2-2; 7 nucleotides agree with TRBD2. CDR3 length: 18 amino acids. The germline gives CDR1 MNHEY, CDR2 SMNVEV (reference sequence). V was pared by 5 bases and J by 4 bases, with 16 bases of the junction left unmatched. The CDR3 nucleotides read TGTGCCAGCAGTCCCCCCCGTGAGCGGGGTTACCTCACCGGGGAGCTGTTTTTT. Protein sequence: CASSPPRERGYLTGELFF.

The chain links TRBV28 to TRBJ1-4, with 7 bases identical to TRBD1. The CDR3 spans 16 residues. V trimming: 6 bases; J trimming: 1 base; junction bases outside the gene matches: 8. The germline gives CDR1 MDHEN, CDR2 SYDVKM. The CDR3 loop is CASSPPHRGTNEKLFF. The CDR3 DNA sequence: TGTGCCAGCAGCCCTCCCCACAGGGGAACTAATGAAAAACTGTTTTTT.